This TCR beta chain was observed in a study of blood T cell repertoires in COVID-19. As for the study in general: PBMCs, B-cell-depleted T cells, or T cells were the source of the cDNA or gDNA that made up the material.

This clone was observed a few times. Seattle enrolled patients during active infection and tracked them longitudinally. In the original workflow: The authors estimated nucleated cell counts from reference gene primer amplification. Measured with immunoSEQ multiplex PCR; TCRdb has only the in-frame clones, and not every one. Clonal size and the V and J genes are those of that table, whereas D and trimming came from the DNA. The repertoire holds 150,000 to 200,000 clones, with 81% as singletons. Sequences were obtained from peripheral blood. This clonotype was obtained from a middle-aged woman with COVID-19, enrolled during active disease.

The CDR3 region is CASSPYVTGELFF. The CDR3 coding sequence is TGTGCCAGCAGTCCCTATGTGACCGGGGAGCTGTTTTTT. This chain links TRBV6-5 with TRBJ2-2; the D is unclear. CDR3 length: 13 residues. With 5 bases removed from V and 5 bases from J, the gap between germline ends came to 9 bases. CDR1 is MNHEY and CDR2 is SVGAGI in the germline V gene.